This T cell receptor (beta chain) comes out of a study of shared clonotypes between healthy human individuals. Study results and limitations: Large depth notwithstanding, sorted-subset sequencing proved incomplete by rarefaction.

A remark on this clone: Its antigen is not identified.

Across several immunoSEQ plates, the genomic DNA of each subset was split evenly. Assay: immunoSEQ multiplex PCR; the TCRdb copy retains only in-frame clones and omits some. Of a few hundred thousand clones in the sample, around 95% were seen once. Naive CD8 cells lacked CD45RO, underwent positive selection for CCR7 and left out terminally differentiated effector memory CD45RA+ cells. The ends lost 4 bases at V and 4 bases at J; junction bases unmatched: 4. The CDR3 spans 14 residues. The V gene's germline CDR1 is MGHRA and CDR2 YSYEKL. This rearrangement joins TRBV4-1 to TRBJ2-7, with 10 bases matching TRBD1. This receptor was taken from a woman under 40 in good health. The material sequenced was naive CD8+ T cells sorted from blood. CDR3 protein: CASSPDRGLYEQYF. DNA of the CDR3: TGCGCCAGCAGCCCAGACAGGGGGCTTTACGAGCAGTACTTC.